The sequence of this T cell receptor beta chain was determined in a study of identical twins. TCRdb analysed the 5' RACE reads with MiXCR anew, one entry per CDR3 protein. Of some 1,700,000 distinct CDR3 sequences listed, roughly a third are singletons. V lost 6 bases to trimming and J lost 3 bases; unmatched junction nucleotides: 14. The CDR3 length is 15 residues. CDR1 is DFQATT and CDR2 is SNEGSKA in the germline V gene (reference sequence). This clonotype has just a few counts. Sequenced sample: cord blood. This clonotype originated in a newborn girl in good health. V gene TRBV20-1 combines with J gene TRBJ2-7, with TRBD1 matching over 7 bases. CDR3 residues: CSARNNRDSLYEQYF. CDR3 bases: TGCAGTGCCCGAAATAACCGGGACAGTCTCTACGAGCAGTACTTC.